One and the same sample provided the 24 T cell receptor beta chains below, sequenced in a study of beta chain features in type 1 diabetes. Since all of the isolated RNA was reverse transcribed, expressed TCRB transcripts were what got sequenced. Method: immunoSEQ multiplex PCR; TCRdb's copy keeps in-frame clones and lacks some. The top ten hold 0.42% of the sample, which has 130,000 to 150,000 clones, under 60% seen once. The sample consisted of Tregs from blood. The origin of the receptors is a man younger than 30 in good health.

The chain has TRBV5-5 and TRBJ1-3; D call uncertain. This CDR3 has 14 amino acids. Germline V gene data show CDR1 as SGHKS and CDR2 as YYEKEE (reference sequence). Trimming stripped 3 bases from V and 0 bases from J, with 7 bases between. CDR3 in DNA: TGTGCCAGCAGCTCTCAGGCCTCTGGAAACACCATATATTTT. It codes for CASSSQASGNTIYF.

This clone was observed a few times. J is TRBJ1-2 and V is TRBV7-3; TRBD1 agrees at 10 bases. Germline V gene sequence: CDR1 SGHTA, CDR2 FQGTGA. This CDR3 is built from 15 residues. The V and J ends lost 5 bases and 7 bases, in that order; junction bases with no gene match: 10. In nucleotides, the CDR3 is TGTGCCAGCAGCGTCACCGGGACAGGGGAAGGTGGCTACACCTTC. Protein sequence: CASSVTGTGEGGYTF.

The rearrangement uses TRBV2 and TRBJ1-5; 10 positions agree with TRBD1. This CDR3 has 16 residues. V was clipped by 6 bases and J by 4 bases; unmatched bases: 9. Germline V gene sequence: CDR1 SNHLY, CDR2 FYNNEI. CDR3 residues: CASSPQTGGRNQPQHF. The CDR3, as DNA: TGTGCCAGCAGCCCTCAGACAGGGGGCAGGAATCAGCCCCAGCATTTT.

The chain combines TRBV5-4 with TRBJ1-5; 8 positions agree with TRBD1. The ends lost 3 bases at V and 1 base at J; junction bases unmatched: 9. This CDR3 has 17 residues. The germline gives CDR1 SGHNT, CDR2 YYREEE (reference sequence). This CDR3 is CASSYDRGRGSNQPQHF. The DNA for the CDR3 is TGTGCCAGCAGCTACGACAGGGGACGCGGCAGCAATCAGCCCCAGCATTTT.

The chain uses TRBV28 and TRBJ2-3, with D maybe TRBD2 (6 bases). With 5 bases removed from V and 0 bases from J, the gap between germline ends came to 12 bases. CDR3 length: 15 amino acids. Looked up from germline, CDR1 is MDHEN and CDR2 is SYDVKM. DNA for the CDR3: TGTGCCAGCAGTCCCGGGACTTCTAGCACAGATACGCAGTATTTT. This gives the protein CASSPGTSSTDTQYF.

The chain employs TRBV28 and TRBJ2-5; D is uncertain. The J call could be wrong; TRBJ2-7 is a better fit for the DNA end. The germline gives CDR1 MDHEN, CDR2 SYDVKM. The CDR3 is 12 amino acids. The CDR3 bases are TGTGCCAGCAGCCCAGACACATACGAGCAGTACTTC. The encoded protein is CASSPDTYEQYF.

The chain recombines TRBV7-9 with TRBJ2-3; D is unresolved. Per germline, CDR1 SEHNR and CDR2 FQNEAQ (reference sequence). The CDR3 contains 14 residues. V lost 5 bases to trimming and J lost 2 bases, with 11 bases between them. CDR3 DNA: TGTGCCAGCAGCGTGGCGGCTCACACAGATACGCAGTATTTT. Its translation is CASSVAAHTDTQYF.

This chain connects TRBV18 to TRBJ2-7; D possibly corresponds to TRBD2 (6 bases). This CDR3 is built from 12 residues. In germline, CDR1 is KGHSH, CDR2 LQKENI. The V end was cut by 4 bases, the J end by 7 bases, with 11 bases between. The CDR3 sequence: CASSRIGGEQYF. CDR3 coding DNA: TGTGCCAGCTCACGAATTGGGGGGGAGCAGTACTTC.

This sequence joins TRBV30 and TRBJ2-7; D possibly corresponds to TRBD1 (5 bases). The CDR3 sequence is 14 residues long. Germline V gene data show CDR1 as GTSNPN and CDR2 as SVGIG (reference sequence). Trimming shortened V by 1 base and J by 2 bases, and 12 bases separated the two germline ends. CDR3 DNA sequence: TGTGCCTGGAGTGGCCAGGGATCAGCCTACGAGCAGTACTTC. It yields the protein CAWSGQGSAYEQYF.

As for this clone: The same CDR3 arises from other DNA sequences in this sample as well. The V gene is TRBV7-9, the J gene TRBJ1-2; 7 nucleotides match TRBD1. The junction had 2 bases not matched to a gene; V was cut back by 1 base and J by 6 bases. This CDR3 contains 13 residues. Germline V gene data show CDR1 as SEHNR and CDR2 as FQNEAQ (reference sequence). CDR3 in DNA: TGTGCCAGCAGCTTAGACAGGGGCAATGGCTACACCTTC. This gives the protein CASSLDRGNGYTF.

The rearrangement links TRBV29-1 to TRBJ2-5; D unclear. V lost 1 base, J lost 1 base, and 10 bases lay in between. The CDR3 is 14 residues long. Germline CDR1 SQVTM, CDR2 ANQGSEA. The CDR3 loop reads CSVEARVSQETQYF. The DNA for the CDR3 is TGCAGCGTTGAAGCTCGGGTGTCCCAAGAGACCCAGTACTTC.

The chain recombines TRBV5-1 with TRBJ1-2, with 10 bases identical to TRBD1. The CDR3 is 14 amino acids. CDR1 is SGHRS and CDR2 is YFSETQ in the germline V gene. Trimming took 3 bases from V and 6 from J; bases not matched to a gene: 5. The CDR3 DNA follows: TGCGCCAGCAGCTGGGGACAGGGGAGAAATGGCTACACCTTC. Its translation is CASSWGQGRNGYTF.

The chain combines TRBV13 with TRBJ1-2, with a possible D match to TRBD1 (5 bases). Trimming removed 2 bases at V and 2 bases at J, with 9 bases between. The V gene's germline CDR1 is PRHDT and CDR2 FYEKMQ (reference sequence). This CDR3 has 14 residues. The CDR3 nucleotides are TGTGCCAGCAGCTTAACAGGAGTAAACTATGGCTACACCTTC. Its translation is CASSLTGVNYGYTF.

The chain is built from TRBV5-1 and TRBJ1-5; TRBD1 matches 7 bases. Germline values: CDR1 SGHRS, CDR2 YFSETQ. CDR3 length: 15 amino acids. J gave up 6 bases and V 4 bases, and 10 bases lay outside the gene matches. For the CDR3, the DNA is TGCGCCAGCAGCCAGACAGGGTTGGGTGGTCAGCCCCAGCATTTT. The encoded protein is CASSQTGLGGQPQHF.

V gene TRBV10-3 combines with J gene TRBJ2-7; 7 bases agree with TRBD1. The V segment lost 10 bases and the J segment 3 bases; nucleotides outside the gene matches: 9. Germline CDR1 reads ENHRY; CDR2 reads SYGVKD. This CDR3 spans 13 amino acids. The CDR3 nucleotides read TGTGCCACAAAAAACAGGGGTTACTACGAGCAGTACTTC. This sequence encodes CATKNRGYYEQYF.

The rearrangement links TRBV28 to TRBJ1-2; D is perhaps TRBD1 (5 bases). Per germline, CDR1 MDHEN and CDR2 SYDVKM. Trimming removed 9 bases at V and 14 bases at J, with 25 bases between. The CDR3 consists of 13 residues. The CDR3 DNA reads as TGTGCCAGTCGAGAGCCAGGGCTGCCTCAGGGTACCTTC. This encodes CASREPGLPQGTF.

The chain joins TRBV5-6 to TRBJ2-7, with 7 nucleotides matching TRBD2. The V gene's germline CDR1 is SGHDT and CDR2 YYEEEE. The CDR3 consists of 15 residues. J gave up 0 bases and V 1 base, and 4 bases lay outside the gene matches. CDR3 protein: CASSLPGGSSYEQYF. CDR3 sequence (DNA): TGTGCCAGCAGCTTGCCGGGGGGAAGCTCCTACGAGCAGTACTTC.

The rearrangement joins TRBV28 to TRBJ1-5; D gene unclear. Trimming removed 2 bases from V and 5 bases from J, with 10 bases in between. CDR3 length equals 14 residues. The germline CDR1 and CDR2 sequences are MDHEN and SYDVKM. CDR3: CASSLTGVYQPQHF. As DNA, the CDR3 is TGTGCCAGCAGTTTAACCGGGGTCTATCAGCCCCAGCATTTT.

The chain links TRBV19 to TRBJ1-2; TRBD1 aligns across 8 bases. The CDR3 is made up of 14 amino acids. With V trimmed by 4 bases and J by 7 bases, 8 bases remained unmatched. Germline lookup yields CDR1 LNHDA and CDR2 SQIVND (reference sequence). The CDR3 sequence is CASSTTGQGSGYTF. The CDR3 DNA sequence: TGTGCCAGTAGTACAACCGGACAGGGCAGTGGCTACACCTTC.

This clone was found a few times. CDR3 protein: CATQINYGYTF. The CDR3 DNA reads TGTGCCACCCAGATTAACTATGGCTACACCTTC. The chain uses TRBV10-3 and TRBJ1-2; D remains ambiguous. Germline V gene data show CDR1 as ENHRY and CDR2 as SYGVKD. The V end lost 10 bases, the J end lost 1 base, and 7 bases lay between the germline ends. This CDR3 contains 11 residues.

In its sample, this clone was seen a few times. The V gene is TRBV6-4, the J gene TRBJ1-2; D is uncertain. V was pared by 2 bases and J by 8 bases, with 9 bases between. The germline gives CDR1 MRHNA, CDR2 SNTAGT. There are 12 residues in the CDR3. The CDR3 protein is CASSDLVTGYTF. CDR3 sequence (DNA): TGTGCCAGCAGTGACCTCGTTACAGGCTACACCTTC.

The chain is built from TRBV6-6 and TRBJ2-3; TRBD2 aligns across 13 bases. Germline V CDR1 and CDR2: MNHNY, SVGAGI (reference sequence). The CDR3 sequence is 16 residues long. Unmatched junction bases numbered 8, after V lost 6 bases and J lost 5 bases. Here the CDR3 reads CASRGGLAGAGDTQYF. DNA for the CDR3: TGTGCCAGCAGGGGCGGACTAGCGGGGGCGGGAGATACGCAGTATTTT.

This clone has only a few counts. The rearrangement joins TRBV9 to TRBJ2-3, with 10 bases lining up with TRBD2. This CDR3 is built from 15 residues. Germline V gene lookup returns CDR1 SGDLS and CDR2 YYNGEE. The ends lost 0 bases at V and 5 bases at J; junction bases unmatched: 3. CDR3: CASSVGLAGVDTQYF. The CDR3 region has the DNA TGTGCCAGCAGCGTAGGCCTAGCGGGAGTAGATACGCAGTATTTT.

The CDR3 here is CASKRTGIGTDTQYF. CDR3 DNA sequence: TGTGCCAGCAAAAGAACAGGGATCGGCACAGATACGCAGTATTTT. This chain connects TRBV6-6 to TRBJ2-3, with D possibly matching TRBD1 (6 bases). CDR3 size: 15 residues. V lost 7 bases, J lost 1 base, and 15 bases lay in between. CDR1 and CDR2 from the germline V gene are MNHNY and SVGAGI (reference sequence).